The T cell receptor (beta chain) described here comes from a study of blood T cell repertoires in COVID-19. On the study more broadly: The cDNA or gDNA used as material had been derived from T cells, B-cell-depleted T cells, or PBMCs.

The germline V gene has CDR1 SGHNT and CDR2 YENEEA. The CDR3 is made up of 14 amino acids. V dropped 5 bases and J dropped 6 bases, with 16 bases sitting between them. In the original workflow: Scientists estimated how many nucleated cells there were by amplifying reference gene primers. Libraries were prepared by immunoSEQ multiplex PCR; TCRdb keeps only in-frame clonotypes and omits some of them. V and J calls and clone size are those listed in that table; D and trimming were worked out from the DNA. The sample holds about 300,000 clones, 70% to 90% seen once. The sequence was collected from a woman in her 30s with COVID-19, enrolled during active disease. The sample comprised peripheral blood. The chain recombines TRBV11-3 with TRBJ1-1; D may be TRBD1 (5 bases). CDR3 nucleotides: TGTGCCAGCAGCCCCGGACATTTTGGGCCTGAAGCTTTCTTT. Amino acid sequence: CASSPGHFGPEAFF.